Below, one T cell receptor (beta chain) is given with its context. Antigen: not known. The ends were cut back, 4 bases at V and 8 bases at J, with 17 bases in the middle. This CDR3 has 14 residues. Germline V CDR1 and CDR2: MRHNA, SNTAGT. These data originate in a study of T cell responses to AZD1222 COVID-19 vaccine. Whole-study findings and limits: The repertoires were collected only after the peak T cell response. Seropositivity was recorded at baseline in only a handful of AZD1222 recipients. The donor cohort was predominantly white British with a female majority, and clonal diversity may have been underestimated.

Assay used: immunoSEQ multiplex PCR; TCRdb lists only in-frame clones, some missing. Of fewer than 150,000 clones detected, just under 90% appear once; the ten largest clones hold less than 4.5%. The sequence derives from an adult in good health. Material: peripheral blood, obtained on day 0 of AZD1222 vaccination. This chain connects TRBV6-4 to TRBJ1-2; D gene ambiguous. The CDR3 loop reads CASSAGRLSGGYTF. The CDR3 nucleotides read TGTGCCAGCAGTGCGGGCAGGCTGTCGGGAGGCTACACCTTC.